This T cell receptor beta chain derives from a study of T-cell reconstitution after alpha-beta-depleted transplantation in children (dated by TCRdb to the mid-2010s). In terms of the full investigation: Using TCR repertoire profiling, the study followed T-cell immune reconstitution in a quantitative way in children after TCRalphabeta/CD19-depleted allogeneic hematopoietic cell transplantation. The paper as a whole reports these results and caveats: Over subsequent months, a decline in hyperexpanded clone frequencies was noted, and after one year, T-cell counts and TCRbeta diversity were mostly ascribed to newly produced T cells. The apparently early recovery of alphabetaT-cell counts about two months after transplant reportedly depended on only several hundred rapidly expanded clones that came from non-depleted graft cells. In some patients, the high TCRbeta diversity seen at day 60 was put down to recipient T cells and intrathymic progenitors that had survived conditioning.

This clonotype was recorded a few times. The clone's antigen remains unknown. No base qualities exist here, and no much larger clone lies one base off it. Interpreted using the paper, the treatment or condition label stands for: allogeneic hematopoietic cell transplantation with graft depleted of TCRalphabeta T cells and CD19 B cells. TCRalphabeta/CD19-depleted allogeneic hematopoietic cell grafts were given to the transplant recipients, all of whom were children. Counted from cysteine to phenylalanine, this CDR3 has 13 amino acids. Only the CDR3 DNA is retained, 39 bases long and in frame from the first base. The junction shows trimming of 1 base on V and 4 bases on J, plus 7 bases between the germline ends. CDR1 is given as SEHNR and CDR2 as FQNEAQ, both from the germline V gene (reference sequence). The library was generated by PCR. Sequenced using an Illumina HiSeq 2500. To normalize quantification of the TCRbeta repertoire, the TCR libraries were built with molecular barcoding that relied on unique molecular identifiers. TCRdb took the public reads, trimmed them with fastp at Q25, ran MiXCR for clone calling and kept in-frame beta chains. Every CDR3 protein is listed once, alongside the most common genes and DNA of its rows. The sample table shows 900,000 or so distinct CDR3 sequences, and roughly 15% are seen once. The ten top clones hold approximately 5% of the sample.

This TCR came from a male patient under 18 who had a stem cell transplant for acute lymphoblastic leukemia, so the T cells may come from the graft donor. The source material was PBMCs, mostly from graft donor cells, sampled 360 days after TCRalphabeta/CD19-depleted stem cell transplant. The rearrangement combines TRBV7-9 with TRBJ1-1; too little of a D gene remains to name it. The DNA sequence is TGTGCCAGCAGCTTAGGTTTCTTCACTGAAGCTTTCTTT. Its protein product is CASSLGFFTEAFF.